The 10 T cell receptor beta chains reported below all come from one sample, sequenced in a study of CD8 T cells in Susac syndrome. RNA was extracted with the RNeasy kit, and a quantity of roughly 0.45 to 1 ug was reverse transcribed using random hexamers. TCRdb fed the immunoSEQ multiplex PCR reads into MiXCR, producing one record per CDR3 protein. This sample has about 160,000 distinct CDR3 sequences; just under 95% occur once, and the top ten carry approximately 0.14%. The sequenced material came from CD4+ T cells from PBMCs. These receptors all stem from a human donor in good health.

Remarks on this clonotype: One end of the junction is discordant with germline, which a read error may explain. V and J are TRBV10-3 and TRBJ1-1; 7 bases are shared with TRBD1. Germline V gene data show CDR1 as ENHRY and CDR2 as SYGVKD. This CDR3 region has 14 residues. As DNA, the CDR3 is TGTGCCATCACTCCGGGACAGAAGAACACTGAAGTTTTCTTT. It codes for CAITPGQKNTEVFF.

For the CDR3, the DNA is TGTGCCAGCAGCAGGGGGCTCGATCAGCCCCAGCATTTT. Translated: CASSRGLDQPQHF. The J gene is TRBJ1-5, the V gene TRBV25-1, with 8 bases aligning to TRBD1. V shed 6 bases, J shed 5 bases, and the junction held 3 bases outside the gene matches. Germline V gives CDR1 MGHDK, CDR2 SYGVNS. The CDR3 runs to 13 residues. The variable domain in full, completed from reference TRBV25-1 and TRBJ1-5, reads EADIYQTPRYLVIGTGKKITLECSQTMGHDKMYWYQQDPGMELHLIHYSYGVNSTEKGDLSSESTVSRIRTEHFPLTLESARPSHTSQYLCASSRGLDQPQHFGDGTRLSIL.

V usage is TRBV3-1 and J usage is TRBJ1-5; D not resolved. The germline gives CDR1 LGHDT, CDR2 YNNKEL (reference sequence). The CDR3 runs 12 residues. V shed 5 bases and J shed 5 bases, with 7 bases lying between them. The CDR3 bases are TGTGCCAGCAGCGAGGGCCATCAGCCCCAGCATTTT. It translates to CASSEGHQPQHF.

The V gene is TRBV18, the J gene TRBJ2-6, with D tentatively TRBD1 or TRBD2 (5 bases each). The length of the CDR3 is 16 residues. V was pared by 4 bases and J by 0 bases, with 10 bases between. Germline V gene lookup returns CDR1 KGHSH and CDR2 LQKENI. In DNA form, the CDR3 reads TGTGCCAGCTCACGGGACGGTCCCTCTGGGGCCAACGTCCTGACTTTC. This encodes CASSRDGPSGANVLTF.

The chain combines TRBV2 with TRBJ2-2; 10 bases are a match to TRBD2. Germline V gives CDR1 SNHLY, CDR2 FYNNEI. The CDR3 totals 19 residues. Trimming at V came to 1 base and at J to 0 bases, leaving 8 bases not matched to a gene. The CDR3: CASSEGGLALIANTGELFF. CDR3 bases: TGTGCCAGCAGTGAAGGGGGACTAGCGCTCATCGCGAACACCGGGGAGCTGTTTTTT. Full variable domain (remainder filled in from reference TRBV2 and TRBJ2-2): EPEVTQTPSHQVTQMGQEVILRCVPISNHLYFYWYRQILGQKVEFLVSFYNNEISEKSEIFDDQFSVERPDGSNFTLKIRSTKLEDSAMYFCASSEGGLALIANTGELFFGEGSRLTVL.

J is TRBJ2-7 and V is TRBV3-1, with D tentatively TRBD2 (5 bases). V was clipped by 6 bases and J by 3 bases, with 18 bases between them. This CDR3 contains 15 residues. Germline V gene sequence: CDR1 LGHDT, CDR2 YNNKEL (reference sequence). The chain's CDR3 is CASRLKPGSSYEQYF. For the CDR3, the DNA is TGTGCCAGCAGACTGAAACCGGGATCCAGCTACGAGCAGTACTTC.

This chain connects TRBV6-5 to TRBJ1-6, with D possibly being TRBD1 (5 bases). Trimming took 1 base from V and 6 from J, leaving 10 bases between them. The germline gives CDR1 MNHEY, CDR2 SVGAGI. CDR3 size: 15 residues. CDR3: CASSYYGQGNSPLHF. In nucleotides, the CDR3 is TGTGCCAGCAGTTACTACGGGCAGGGTAATTCACCCCTCCACTTT.

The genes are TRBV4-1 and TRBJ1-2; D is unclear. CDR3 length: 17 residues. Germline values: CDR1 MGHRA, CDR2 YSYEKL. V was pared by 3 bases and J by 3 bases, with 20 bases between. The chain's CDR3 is CASSQITGKNRDYGYTF. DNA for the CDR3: TGCGCCAGCAGCCAGATAACGGGGAAAAACCGGGACTATGGCTACACCTTC.

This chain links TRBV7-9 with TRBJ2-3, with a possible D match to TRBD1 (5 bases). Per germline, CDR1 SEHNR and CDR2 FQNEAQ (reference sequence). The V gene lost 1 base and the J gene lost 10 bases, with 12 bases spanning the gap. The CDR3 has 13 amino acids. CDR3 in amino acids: CASSLEGLVAQYF. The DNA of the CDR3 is TGTGCCAGCAGCTTAGAGGGGCTTGTGGCGCAGTATTTT. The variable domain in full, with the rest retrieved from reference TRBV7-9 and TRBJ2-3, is DTGVSQNPRHKITKRGQNVTFRCDPISEHNRLYWYRQTLGQGPEFLTYFQNEAQLEKSRLLSDRFSAERPKGSFSTLEIQRTEQGDSAMYLCASSLEGLVAQYFGPGTRLTVL.

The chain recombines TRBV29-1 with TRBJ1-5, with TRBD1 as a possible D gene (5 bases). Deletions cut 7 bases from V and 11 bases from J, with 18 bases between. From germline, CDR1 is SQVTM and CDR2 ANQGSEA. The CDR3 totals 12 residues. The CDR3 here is CSASDNPGAQHF. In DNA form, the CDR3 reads TGCAGCGCAAGCGACAACCCGGGGGCCCAGCATTTT.